This T cell receptor (beta chain) was sequenced in a study of technical replicates of blood from several donors (dated by TCRdb to 2016 to 2017). For this clone: What this receptor recognizes is not known. Within one base of it there is no much larger clone, and no base qualities were kept.

From the cysteine through the phenylalanine, the CDR3 covers 14 amino acids. Only the CDR3 DNA is retained, 42 bases long and in frame from the first base. V loses 3 bases of germline sequence and J loses 5 bases, and the interval between the two ends is 14 bases. In the germline V gene (reference sequence), CDR1 corresponds to LNHDA and CDR2 to SQIVND. Libraries were made using the immunoSEQ multiplex PCR assay. This immuneACCESS table, as held by TCRdb, lists in-frame sequences with V and J called but not all clones. Of the missing ones, under half trace to an unresolved V gene in checked studies; the others have no known cause. This sample gives approximately 70,000 clones in total; around 95% of them show up just once. The ten most abundant clones make up less than 0.25% of the sample.

The receptor chain draws on TRBV19 and TRBJ2-7, and the D gene may be TRBD1, 6 bases matching. Sequencing was done on a sample of T cells isolated from PBMCs. This clonotype was sampled from a human donor in good health. The DNA sequence follows: TGTGCCAGTAGTATCAGCAGGACAGCTCACGAGCAGTACTTC. This codes for CASSISRTAHEQYF. Where the CDR3 stops, the reference TRBV19 and TRBJ2-7 genes take over; the full variable domain is DGGITQSPKYLFRKEGQNVTLSCEQNLNHDAMYWYRQDPGQGLRLIYYSQIVNDFQKGDIAEGYSVSREKKESFPLTVTSAQKNPTAFYLCASSISRTAHEQYFGPGTRLTVT.